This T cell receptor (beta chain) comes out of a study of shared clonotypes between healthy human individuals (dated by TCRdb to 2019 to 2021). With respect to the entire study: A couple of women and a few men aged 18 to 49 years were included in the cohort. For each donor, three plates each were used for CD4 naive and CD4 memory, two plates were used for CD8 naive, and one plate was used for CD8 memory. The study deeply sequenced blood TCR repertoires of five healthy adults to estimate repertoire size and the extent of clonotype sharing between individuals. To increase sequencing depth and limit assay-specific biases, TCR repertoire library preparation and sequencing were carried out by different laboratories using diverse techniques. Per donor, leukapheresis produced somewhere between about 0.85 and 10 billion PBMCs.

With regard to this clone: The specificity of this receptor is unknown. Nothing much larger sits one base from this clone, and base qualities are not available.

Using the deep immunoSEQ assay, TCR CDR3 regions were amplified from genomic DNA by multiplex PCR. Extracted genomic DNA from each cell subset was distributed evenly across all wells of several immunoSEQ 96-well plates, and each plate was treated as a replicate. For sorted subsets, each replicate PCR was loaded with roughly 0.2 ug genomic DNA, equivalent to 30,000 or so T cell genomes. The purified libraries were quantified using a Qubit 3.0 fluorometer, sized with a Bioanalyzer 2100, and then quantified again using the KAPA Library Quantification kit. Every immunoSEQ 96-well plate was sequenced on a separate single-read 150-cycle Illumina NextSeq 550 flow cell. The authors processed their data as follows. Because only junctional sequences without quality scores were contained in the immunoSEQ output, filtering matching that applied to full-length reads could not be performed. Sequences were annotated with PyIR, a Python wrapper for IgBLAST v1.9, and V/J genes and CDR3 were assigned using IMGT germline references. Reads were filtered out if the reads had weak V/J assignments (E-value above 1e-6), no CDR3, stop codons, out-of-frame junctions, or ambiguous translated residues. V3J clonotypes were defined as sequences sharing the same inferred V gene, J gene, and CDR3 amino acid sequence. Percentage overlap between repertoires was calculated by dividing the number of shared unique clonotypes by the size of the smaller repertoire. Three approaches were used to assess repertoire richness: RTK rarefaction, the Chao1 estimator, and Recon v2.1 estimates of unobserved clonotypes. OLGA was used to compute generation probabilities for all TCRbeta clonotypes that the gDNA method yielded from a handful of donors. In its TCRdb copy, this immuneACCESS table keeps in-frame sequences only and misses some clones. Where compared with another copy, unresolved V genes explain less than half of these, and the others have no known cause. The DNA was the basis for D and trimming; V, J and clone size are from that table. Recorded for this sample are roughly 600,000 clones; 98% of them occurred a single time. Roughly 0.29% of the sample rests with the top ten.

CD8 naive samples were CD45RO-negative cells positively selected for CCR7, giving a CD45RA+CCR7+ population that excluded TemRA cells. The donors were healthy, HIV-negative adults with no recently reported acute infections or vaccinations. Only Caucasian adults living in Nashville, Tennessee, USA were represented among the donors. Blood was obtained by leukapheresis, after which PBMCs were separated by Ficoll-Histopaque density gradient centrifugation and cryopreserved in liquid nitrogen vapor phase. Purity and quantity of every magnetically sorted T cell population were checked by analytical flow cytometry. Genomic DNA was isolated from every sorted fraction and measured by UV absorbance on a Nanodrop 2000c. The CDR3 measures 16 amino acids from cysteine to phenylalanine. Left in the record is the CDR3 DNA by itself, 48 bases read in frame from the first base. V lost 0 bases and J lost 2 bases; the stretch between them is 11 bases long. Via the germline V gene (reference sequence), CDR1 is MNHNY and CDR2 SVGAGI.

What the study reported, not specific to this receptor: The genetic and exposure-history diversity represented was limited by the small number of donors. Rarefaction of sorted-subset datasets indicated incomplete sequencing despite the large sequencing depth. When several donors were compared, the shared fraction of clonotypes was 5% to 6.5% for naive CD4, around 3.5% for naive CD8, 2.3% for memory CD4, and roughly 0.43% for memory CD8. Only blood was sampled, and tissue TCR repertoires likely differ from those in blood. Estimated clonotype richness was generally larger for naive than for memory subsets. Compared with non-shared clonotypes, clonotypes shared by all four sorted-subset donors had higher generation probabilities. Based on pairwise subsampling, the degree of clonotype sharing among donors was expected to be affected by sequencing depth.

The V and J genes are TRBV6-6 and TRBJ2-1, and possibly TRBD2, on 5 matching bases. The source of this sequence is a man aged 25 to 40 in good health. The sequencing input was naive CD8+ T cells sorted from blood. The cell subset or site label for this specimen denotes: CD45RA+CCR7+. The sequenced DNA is TGTGCCAGCAGTTACTCCAGCGGTCATCCCTACAATGAGCAGTTCTTC. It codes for CASSYSSGHPYNEQFF.